This T cell receptor (beta chain) was recovered during a study of blood T cell repertoires in COVID-19. Study details: Both acute and convalescent COVID-19 samples were obtained from the United States, Italy and Spain. PBMCs, B-cell-depleted T cells, or T cells were the source of the cDNA or gDNA that made up the material.

Germline lookup yields CDR1 KGHSH and CDR2 LQKENI. The CDR3 length is 15 residues. The authors' processing: Researchers report that nucleated cell counts were estimated from reference gene primer amplification. Sequenced by immunoSEQ multiplex PCR; TCRdb stores in-frame clones only, minus some. V, J and clone size reflect that table, while D and trimming were determined from the DNA. The sample holds 250,000 to 350,000 clones, around 83% seen once. Notes on this clone: Relative to the germline gene, one junction end is altered; a read error may explain this.

Source material: peripheral blood. The receptor comes from a woman aged 45-60 years with acute or convalescent COVID-19. V usage is TRBV18 and J usage is TRBJ2-1; D is perhaps TRBD2 (5 bases). The CDR3 coding sequence is TGTGCCAGCTCACCCCCTAGCTTTACCTACAGTGAGCAGTTCTTC. Protein sequence: CASSPPSFTYSEQFF.